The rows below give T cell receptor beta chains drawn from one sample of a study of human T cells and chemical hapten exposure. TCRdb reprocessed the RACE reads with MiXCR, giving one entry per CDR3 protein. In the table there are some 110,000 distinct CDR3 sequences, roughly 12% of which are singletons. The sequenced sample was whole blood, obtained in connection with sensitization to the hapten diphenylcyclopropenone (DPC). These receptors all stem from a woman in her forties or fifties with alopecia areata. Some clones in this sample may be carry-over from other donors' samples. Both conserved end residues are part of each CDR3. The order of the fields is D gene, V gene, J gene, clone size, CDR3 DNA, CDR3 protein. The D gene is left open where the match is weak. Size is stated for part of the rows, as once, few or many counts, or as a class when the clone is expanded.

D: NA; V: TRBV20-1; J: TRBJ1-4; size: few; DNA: TGCAGTGCAAGAGTGGCAACTAATGAAAAACTGTTTTTT; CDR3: CSARVATNEKLFF
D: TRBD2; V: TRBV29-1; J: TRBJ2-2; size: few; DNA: TGCAGCGTTGATGGACTAGCGCCCACCGGGGAGCTGTTTTTT; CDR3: CSVDGLAPTGELFF
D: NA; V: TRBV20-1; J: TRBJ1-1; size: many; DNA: TGCAGTGCTAGAGAGAACACTGAAGCTTTCTTT; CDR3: CSARENTEAFF
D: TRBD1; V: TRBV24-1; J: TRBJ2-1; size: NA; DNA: TGTGCCACCAGTGACCCTCCCGGACAGGGTACAAACAATGAGCAGTTCTTC; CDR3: CATSDPPGQGTNNEQFF
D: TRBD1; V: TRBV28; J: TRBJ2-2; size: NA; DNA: TGTGCCAGCTACCCGACAGGGGGCGCATTAGCCCCCGGGGAGCTGTTTTTT; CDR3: CASYPTGGALAPGELFF
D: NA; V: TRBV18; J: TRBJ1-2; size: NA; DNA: TGTGCCAGCTCACCACAAACGGAATTGTATGGCTACACCTTC; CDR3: CASSPQTELYGYTF
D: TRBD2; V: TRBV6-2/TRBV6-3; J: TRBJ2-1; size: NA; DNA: TGTGCCAGCGCACTAGCGGGAAACTACAATGAGCAGTTCTTC; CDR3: CASALAGNYNEQFF
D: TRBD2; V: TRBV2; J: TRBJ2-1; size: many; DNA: TGTGCCAGCAGTGAAGCCCGACTAGCGGGCAGCCAGTTCTTC; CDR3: CASSEARLAGSQFF
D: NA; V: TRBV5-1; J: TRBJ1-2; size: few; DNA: TGCGCCAGCAGCTTGGAGGGTATCTCGGCTGGCTACACCTTC; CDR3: CASSLEGISAGYTF
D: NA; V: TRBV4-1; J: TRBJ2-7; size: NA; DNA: TGCGCCAGCAGCCTCAGCGCGACGGAGACCTACGAGCAGTACTTC; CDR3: CASSLSATETYEQYF
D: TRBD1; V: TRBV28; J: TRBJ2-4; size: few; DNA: TGTGCCAGCAGCTGGGGGACAGGGGGCCTTCAAAACATTCAGTACTTC; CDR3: CASSWGTGGLQNIQYF
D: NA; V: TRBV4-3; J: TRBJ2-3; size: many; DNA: TGCGCCAGCAGCCCAACCGGGGCGGCGACTAGCACAGATACGCAGTATTTT; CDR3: CASSPTGAATSTDTQYF
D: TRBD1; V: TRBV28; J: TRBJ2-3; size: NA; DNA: TGTGCCAGCAGTTTGGGCGGGACAGGGGTGGATACGCAGTATTTT; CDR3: CASSLGGTGVDTQYF
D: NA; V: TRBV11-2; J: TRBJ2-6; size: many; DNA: TGTGCCAGCAGCTTTGGTGGCTCTGGGGCCAACGTCCTGACTTTC; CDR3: CASSFGGSGANVLTF
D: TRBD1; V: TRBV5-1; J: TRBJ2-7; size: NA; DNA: TGCGCCAGCAGCTTGACTGGACAGGGTGACGAGCAGTACTTC; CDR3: CASSLTGQGDEQYF
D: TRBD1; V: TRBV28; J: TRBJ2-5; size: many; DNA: TGTGCCAGCAGTTCCCCGGGACAGACAGGCCGTGAGACCCAGTACTTC; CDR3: CASSSPGQTGRETQYF
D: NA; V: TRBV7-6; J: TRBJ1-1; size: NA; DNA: TGTGCCAGCAGCTTAGTTCAGGCCGTCGGGTACACTGAAGCTTTCTTT; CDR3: CASSLVQAVGYTEAFF
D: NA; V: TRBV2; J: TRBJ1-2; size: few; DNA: TGTGCCAGCAGTAGAAACAAAGGGTCTAACTATGGCTACACCTTC; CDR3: CASSRNKGSNYGYTF
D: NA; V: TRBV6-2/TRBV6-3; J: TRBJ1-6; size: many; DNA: TGTGCCAGCAGTTCTGCAGGGAATAATTCACCCCTCCACTTT; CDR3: CASSSAGNNSPLHF
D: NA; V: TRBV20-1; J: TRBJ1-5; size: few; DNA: TGCAGTGCTAGAGATCCGCGGACAGCTACCAATCAGCCCCAGCATTTT; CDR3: CSARDPRTATNQPQHF
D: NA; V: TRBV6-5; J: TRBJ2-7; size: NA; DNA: TGTGCCAGCAGCGGGGGAATACTCTACGAGCAGTACTTC; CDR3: CASSGGILYEQYF
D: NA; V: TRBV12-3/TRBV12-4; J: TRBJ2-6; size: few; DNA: TGTGCCAGCAGTTCTCCCGGGCCCTGGGGGGCCAACGTCCTGACTTTC; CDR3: CASSSPGPWGANVLTF
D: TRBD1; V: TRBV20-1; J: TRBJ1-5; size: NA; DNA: TGCAGTGCTAGAGATGACAGGGGAGGCCAGCCCCAGCATTTT; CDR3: CSARDDRGGQPQHF
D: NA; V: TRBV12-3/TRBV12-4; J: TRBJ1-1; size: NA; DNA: TGTGCCAGCAGTTCCCCTACCGGGGGGAAAGCTTTCTTT; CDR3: CASSSPTGGKAFF
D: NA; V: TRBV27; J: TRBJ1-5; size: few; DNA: TGTGCCAGCAGTTACAGGGCCGATTCCTATCAGCCCCAGCATTTT; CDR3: CASSYRADSYQPQHF
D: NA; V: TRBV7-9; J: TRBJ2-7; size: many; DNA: TGTGCCAGCTCACCCGTTAGTGACGAGCAGTACTTC; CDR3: CASSPVSDEQYF
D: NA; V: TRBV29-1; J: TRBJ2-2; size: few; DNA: TGCAGCGTTGCCAGGAACACCGGGGAGCTGTTTTTT; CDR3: CSVARNTGELFF
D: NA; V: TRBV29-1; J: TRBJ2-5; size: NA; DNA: TGCAGCGTTGAACCTGGGGAAGAGACCCAGTACTTC; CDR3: CSVEPGEETQYF
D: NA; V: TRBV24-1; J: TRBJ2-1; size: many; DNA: TGTGCCACCCAGCTAACAGGGAGCGATGAGCAGTTCTTC; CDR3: CATQLTGSDEQFF
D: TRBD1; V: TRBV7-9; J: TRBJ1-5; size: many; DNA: TGTGCCAGCAGCGCACAGGGGGCCAAACAGCCCCAGCATTTT; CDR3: CASSAQGAKQPQHF
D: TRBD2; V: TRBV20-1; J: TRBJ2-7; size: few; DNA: TGCAGTGCTAGAGATCCCTGGCTAGCGGGAGGGCTTTCCTACGAGCAGTACTTC; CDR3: CSARDPWLAGGLSYEQYF
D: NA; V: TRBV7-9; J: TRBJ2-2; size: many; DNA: TGTGCCAGCCCCGACGGGCGGGGGCTTCGAGCCGGGGAGCTGTTTTTT; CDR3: CASPDGRGLRAGELFF
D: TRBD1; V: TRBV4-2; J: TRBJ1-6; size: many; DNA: TGTGCCAGCAGCCAAGAGCCCGGGACAGGGGGTAATTCACCCCTCCACTTT; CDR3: CASSQEPGTGGNSPLHF
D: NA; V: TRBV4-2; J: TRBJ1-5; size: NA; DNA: TGTGCCAGCAGCGTATCCGGTGGCAGGGGAAAAAATCAGCCCCAGCATTTT; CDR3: CASSVSGGRGKNQPQHF
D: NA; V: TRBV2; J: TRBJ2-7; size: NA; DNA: TGTGCCAGCAGTGCGGGAAACGTCCAGTACTTC; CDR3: CASSAGNVQYF
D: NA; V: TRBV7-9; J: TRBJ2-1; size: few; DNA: TGTGCCAGCAGCCAATTAGCCAGGGCATACAATGAGCAGTTCTTC; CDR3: CASSQLARAYNEQFF
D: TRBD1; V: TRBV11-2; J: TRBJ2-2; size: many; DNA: TGTGCCAGCAGCCAACCTGGGGACAGGGGCTTCACCGGGGAGCTGTTTTTT; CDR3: CASSQPGDRGFTGELFF
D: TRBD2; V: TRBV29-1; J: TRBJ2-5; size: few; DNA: TGCAGCGTTATGCTAGCGGGGGAAGAGACCCAGTACTTC; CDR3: CSVMLAGEETQYF
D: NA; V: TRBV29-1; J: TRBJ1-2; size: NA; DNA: TGCAGCGTTGAACGCAGTAACTATGGCTACACCTTC; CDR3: CSVERSNYGYTF
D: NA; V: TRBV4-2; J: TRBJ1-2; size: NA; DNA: TGTGCCAGCAGCCAAGATAGGAAGGGCCATGGCTACACCTTC; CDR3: CASSQDRKGHGYTF